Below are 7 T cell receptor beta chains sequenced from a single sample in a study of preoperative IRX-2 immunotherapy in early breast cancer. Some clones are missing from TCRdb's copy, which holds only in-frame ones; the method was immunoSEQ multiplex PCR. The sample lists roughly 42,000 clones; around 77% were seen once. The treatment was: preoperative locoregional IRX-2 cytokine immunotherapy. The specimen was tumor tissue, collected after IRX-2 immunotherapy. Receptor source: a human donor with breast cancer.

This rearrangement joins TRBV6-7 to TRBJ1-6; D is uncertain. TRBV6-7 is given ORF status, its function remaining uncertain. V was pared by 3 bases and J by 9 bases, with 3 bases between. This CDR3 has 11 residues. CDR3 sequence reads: CASSYGSPLHF. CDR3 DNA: TGTGCCAGCAGTTATGGTTCACCCCTCCACTTT.

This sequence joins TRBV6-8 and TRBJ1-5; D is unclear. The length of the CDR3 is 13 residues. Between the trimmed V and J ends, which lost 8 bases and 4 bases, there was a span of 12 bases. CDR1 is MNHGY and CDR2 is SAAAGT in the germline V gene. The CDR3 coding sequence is TGTGCCAGCGGAGCAAGCAAGAATCAGCCCCAGCATTTT. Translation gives CASGASKNQPQHF.

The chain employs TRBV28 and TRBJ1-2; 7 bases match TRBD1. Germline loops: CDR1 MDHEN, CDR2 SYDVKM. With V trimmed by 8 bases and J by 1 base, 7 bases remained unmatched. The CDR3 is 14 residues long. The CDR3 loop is CASFDTGVNYGYTF. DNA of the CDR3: TGTGCCAGCTTTGACACAGGGGTTAACTATGGCTACACCTTC.

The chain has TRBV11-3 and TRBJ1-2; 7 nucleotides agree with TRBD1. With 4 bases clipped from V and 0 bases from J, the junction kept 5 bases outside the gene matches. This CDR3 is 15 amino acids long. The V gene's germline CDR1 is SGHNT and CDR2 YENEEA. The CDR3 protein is CASSSDRVSNYGYTF. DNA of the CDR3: TGTGCCAGCAGCTCAGACAGGGTCTCTAACTATGGCTACACCTTC.

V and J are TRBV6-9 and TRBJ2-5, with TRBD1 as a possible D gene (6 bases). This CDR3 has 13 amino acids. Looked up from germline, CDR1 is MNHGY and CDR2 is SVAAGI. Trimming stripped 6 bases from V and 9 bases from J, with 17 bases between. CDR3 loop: CASRGRGPGAQYF. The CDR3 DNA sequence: TGTGCCAGCAGAGGTCGGGGCCCAGGGGCCCAGTACTTC.

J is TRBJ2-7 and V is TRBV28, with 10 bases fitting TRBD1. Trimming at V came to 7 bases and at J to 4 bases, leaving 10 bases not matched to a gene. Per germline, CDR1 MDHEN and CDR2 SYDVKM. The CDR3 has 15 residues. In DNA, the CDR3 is TGTGCCAGCACACCAAATCCGGGACAGGGGTACGAGCAGTACTTC. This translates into CASTPNPGQGYEQYF.

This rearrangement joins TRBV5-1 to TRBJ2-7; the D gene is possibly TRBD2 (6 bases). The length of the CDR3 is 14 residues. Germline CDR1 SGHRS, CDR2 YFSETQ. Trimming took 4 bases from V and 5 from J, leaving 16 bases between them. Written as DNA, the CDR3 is TGCGCCAGCAGCCGAGCGGGCTATGAGGACGAGCAGTACTTC. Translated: CASSRAGYEDEQYF.